This T cell receptor (beta chain) was recovered during a study of CD4 T cells in relation to SARS-CoV-2 and coronaviruses. Study background: The HLA restriction of the shared crossreactive spike epitopes was mapped.

The data were produced by immunoSEQ multiplex PCR, yet TCRdb's version contains in-frame clones alone and is incomplete. The data hold some 70,000 clones, with approximately 95% observed a single time. Points from the study as a whole: Culture-expanded clones reflect memory recall rather than primary priming during culture. Crossreactive clones expanded significantly less to SARS-CoV-2 than monoreactive clones.

CDR1 and CDR2 from the germline V gene are KGHDR and SFDVKD. This CDR3 is 14 amino acids long. V was clipped by 5 bases and J by 0 bases, with 7 bases between them. The unexposed donors gave CD4+ T cells in about 2010-2019, prior to COVID-19. Naive and memory CD4+ T cells came from enriched cryopreserved PBMCs. In regard to this clone: The antigen is not known.

The chain couples TRBV24-1 to TRBJ2-1, with a weak D call TRBD2 (5 bases). Sequencing used naive CD4+ T cells from PBMCs. Regarding subset: naive CD4+ T cells isolated by negative enrichment. The receptor was isolated from a human donor in good health. The CDR3 loop reads CATSGTLSYNEQFF. The DNA for the CDR3 is TGTGCCACCAGTGGGACTCTCTCCTACAATGAGCAGTTCTTC.